This T cell receptor beta chain was captured in a study of monozygotic twins with inflammatory bowel disease. Making cDNA involved eight separate reactions per sample. TCRdb processed the 5' RACE reads again and assigns one entry to each CDR3 protein, with no DNA. Its listing shows about 160,000 distinct CDR3 sequences. Study findings and constraints: No repertoire similarity difference was seen between concordant and discordant twins; power was possibly limited.

Details on this clonotype: Its target is unknown.

There are 14 residues in the CDR3. Per germline, CDR1 MGHRA and CDR2 YSYEKL. Material: blood. The chain employs TRBV4-1 and TRBJ2-7; TCRdb outputs TRBD2, but without DNA this stays unchecked. This clonotype was sampled from a human donor with ulcerative colitis or Crohn's disease, or a healthy co-twin of an affected twin (not recorded which). The CDR3 loop is CASSARLAGYEQYF.